Following are 14 T cell receptor beta chains from one sample sequenced in a study of T cells in women clearing cervical HPV infection. The table came from immunoSEQ multiplex PCR; TCRdb's copy has only in-frame clones and leaves some out. The sample totals about 20,000 clones. The specimen was blood buffy coat. Receptor source: a woman between 18 and 70 years old with a cervical HPV16 infection that either progressed to CIN3+ or cleared (not recorded which).

Regarding this clone: The read ends 3 residues before the CDR3 terminus; that terminus is restored from the germline J gene. V is TRBV18 and J is TRBJ1-6; D not resolved. Trimming took off 3 bases at V and 9 bases at J, with 9 bases between the two ends. The CDR3 spans 13 residues. The germline gives CDR1 KGHSH, CDR2 LQKENI. Partial CDR3 DNA: TGTGCCAGCTCACCTTTCAATAGTTCACCC. Translation gives CASSPFNSSP. The CDR3 in its entirety is CASSPFNSSPLHF.

Details on this clone: The read finishes 3 residues shy of the CDR3 end, and the germline J gene is used to complete it. The chain carries TRBV7-2 and TRBJ2-1, with D possibly being TRBD1 (6 bases). CDR3 length: 15 residues. V shed 4 bases and J shed 4 bases, with 14 bases lying between them. Germline CDR1 reads SGHTA; CDR2 reads FQGNSA. CDR3 amino acids: CASSSGPGEYNEQFF. CDR3 DNA, as far as it was read: TGTGCCAGCAGCTCAGGGCCAGGGGAATACAATGAG.

To note about this clone: The read terminates 3 residues before the CDR3 end, so the remaining end is supplied by the germline J gene. V and J are TRBV30 and TRBJ1-6; tentative D call: TRBD1 (6 bases). The CDR3 spans 13 residues. The germline gives CDR1 GTSNPN, CDR2 SVGIG (reference sequence). Trimming took off 3 bases at V and 9 bases at J, with 12 bases between the two ends. CDR3 sequence: CAWRGGGGSPLHF. The part of the CDR3 DNA that was read is TGTGCCTGGAGAGGGGGGGGCGGTTCACCC.

The CDR3 loop reads CASSPLSGGTSTDTYTF. The sequenced CDR3 bases are TGTGCCAGCTCACCACTGTCGGGGGGGACGAGCACAGATACC. This chain joins TRBV18 and TRBJ1-2; D is perhaps TRBD1 (5 bases). Read sequence stops 3 residues before the CDR3 end, and the germline J gene provides the missing end. The germline CDR1 and CDR2 sequences are KGHSH and LQKENI. The CDR3 spans 17 residues.

Concerning this clone: The CDR3 end lies 3 residues beyond the end of the read and is filled in from the germline J gene. The chain joins TRBV6-2 or TRBV6-3 to TRBJ1-2, with D perhaps TRBD1 (5 bases). The V gene's germline CDR1 is MNHEY and CDR2 SVGEGT. The CDR3 contains 15 residues. The CDR3 loop reads CASSSSGGVLDDYTF. CDR3 DNA (partial): TGTGCCAGCAGCTCTAGCGGGGGGGTACTTGATGAC.

As to this clone: The CDR3 end falls 3 residues outside the read, so it is completed with the germline J gene. The chain couples TRBV30 to TRBJ2-3, with 13 bases identical to TRBD2. Germline lookup yields CDR1 GTSNPN and CDR2 SVGIG (reference sequence). The CDR3 extends over 17 amino acids. The CDR3 bases that were read are TGTGCCTGGAGTTCGACGCGACTAGCGGGGGGCCAAGAGACG. This codes for CAWSSTRLAGGQET. The full CDR3 is CAWSSTRLAGGQETQYF. Variable domain in full (rest from reference TRBV30 and TRBJ2-3): SQTIHQWPATLVQPVGSPLSLECTVEGTSNPNLYWYRQAAGRGLQLLFYSVGIGQISSEVPQNLSASRPQDRQFILSSKKLLLSDSGFYLCAWSSTRLAGGQETQYFGPGTRLTVL.

As concerns this clone: From the germline J gene comes the end of the CDR3, since the read stops 3 residues before it. The chain links TRBV11-2 to TRBJ2-5; TRBD1 aligns across 7 bases. Trimming at V came to 4 bases and at J to 3 bases, leaving 8 bases not matched to a gene. The germline CDR1 and CDR2 sequences are SGHAT and FQNNGV. The CDR3 consists of 15 residues. The CDR3 spells CASSSRGTGEETQYF. The DNA read from the CDR3 is TGTGCCAGCAGCTCGAGGGGTACAGGGGAAGAGACC.

Regarding this clone: The read ends 3 residues early relative to the CDR3; the germline J gene fills the gap. The chain combines TRBV2 with TRBJ1-6; no firm D call. CDR1 is SNHLY, CDR2 FYNNEI, per germline. CDR3 length: 12 amino acids. Between the trimmed V and J ends, which lost 3 bases and 9 bases, there was a span of 6 bases. The CDR3 spells CASSDEVSPLHF. The sequenced part of the CDR3 DNA is TGTGCCAGCAGTGATGAGGTTTCACCC.

As to this clone: The read is 3 residues too short to cover the CDR3 end, so that end is filled in from the germline J gene. V usage is TRBV6-9 and J usage is TRBJ2-2; 9 positions match TRBD2. V shed 7 bases, J shed 1 base, and the junction held 13 bases outside the gene matches. Germline V lookup: CDR1 MNHGY, CDR2 SVAAGI. This CDR3 is built from 18 residues. This chain's CDR3 is CASTPRVAGAGNTGELFF. The CDR3 DNA, read in part, is TGTGCCAGCACGCCTCGAGTAGCGGGGGCCGGGAACACCGGGGAG.

About this clone: The read falls 3 residues short of the CDR3 end, and the missing part is taken from the germline J gene. The rearrangement links TRBV18 to TRBJ2-5; 8 bases line up with TRBD2. Losses at the gene ends were 8 bases for V and 5 bases for J; bases not matched to a gene: 10. The CDR3 runs to 14 residues. Germline V CDR1 and CDR2: KGHSH, LQKENI. This CDR3 is CASRKRGPPETQYF. The DNA read from the CDR3 is TGTGCCAGCCGGAAGCGGGGGCCGCCGGAGACC.

A word on this clone: The DNA ends 3 residues before the CDR3 does, and the rest of the CDR3 is filled in from the germline J gene. The chain combines TRBV6-4 with TRBJ2-2; 9 positions match TRBD1. The germline CDR1 and CDR2 sequences are MRHNA and SNTAGT. The CDR3 is 15 residues long. This CDR3 reads CASSNSGTGNEKLFF. The part of the CDR3 DNA that was read is TGTGCCAGCAGTAACAGCGGGACAGGGAATGAAAAG.

A note on this clone: Read coverage stops 3 residues before the CDR3 terminus; the germline J gene supplies the remainder. This chain joins TRBV19 and TRBJ1-1, with 9 bases lining up with TRBD1. Per the germline V gene, CDR1 is LNHDA and CDR2 is SQIVND (reference sequence). Trimming at V came to 3 bases and at J to 4 bases, leaving 3 bases not matched to a gene. This CDR3 comprises 14 residues. The CDR3 region is CASSISGQGTEAFF. CDR3 bases read: TGTGCCAGTAGTATTTCGGGACAGGGCACTGAA.

Of note for this clone: The read falls 3 residues short of the CDR3 end, and the missing part is taken from the germline J gene. The rearrangement links TRBV7-8 to TRBJ2-5; 9 positions match TRBD1. V shed 1 base, J shed 4 bases, and the junction held 1 base outside the gene matches. The CDR3 spans 14 residues. The germline V gene encodes CDR1 SGHVS and CDR2 FQNEAQ. Partial CDR3 DNA: TGTGCCAGCAGCTTAGACAGGGGGCGAGAGACC. Protein: CASSLDRGRET. The full CDR3 sequence reads CASSLDRGRETQYF.

Note on this clone: The read ends 3 residues early relative to the CDR3; the germline J gene fills the gap. The rearrangement uses TRBV11-1 and TRBJ1-6; 8 bases agree with TRBD1. Germline V gene lookup returns CDR1 SGHAT and CDR2 FQDESV (reference sequence). The V and J ends lost 1 base and 9 bases, in that order; junction bases with no gene match: 5. The CDR3 length is 15 residues. Incomplete CDR3 DNA: TGTGCCAGCAGCTTAGGGGACAGGATGGGTTCACCC. Translating gives CASSLGDRMGSP. The CDR3 in full is CASSLGDRMGSPLHF.